What follows describes a single T cell receptor (beta chain). CDR1 and CDR2 (germline): SGDLS, YYNGEE. Trimming removed 0 bases at V and 3 bases at J, with 12 bases between. This CDR3 has 15 amino acids. The data were taken from a study of technical replicates of blood from a handful of donors. Some clones are missing from TCRdb's copy, which holds only in-frame ones; the method was immunoSEQ multiplex PCR. The data hold about 85,000 clones, with about 95% observed a single time. V and J are TRBV9 and TRBJ2-5, with a possible D match to TRBD1 (6 bases). The TCR sequence derives from a human donor in good health. The sequencing sample was made of T cells isolated from PBMCs. The CDR3 region has the DNA TGTGCCAGCAGCGTAGTATGGGGGCCGGAAGAGACCCAGTACTTC. It is translated as CASSVVWGPEETQYF.